The rows below give T cell receptor beta chains drawn from one sample of a study of Japanese encephalitis immunity and Zika vaccine responses. TCRdb passed the 5' RACE reads through MiXCR, listing each CDR3 protein once. The sample lists roughly 500 distinct CDR3 sequences, 2.5% to 4% occurring once. The sequenced sample was antigen-activated CD4+ T cells from blood, cultured, obtained during a Zika inactivated vaccine study. Receptor source: an adult woman who received an inactivated Zika virus vaccine. The CDR3 runs from the conserved cysteine through the conserved F or W. The D gene is left open where the match is weak. Not all rows give a size; the values are once, few, many and, for expanded clones, a class.

d_gene	v_gene	abundance	j_gene	CDR3aa	CDR3nt
NA	TRBV2	few	TRBJ2-3	CASRNPPTQYF	TGTGCCAGCAGAAACCCCCCTACGCAGTATTTT
NA	TRBV19	few	TRBJ2-1	CASSPQESSPFF	TGTGCCAGTAGCCCCCAGGAGTCTTCACCGTTCTTC
NA	TRBV7-3	many	TRBJ2-2	CASSQPGAGELFF	TGTGCCAGCAGCCAGCCTGGGGCCGGGGAGCTGTTTTTT
NA	TRBV5-4	few	TRBJ1-1	CASSPTRTNTEAFF	TGTGCCAGCAGCCCCACACGGACGAACACTGAAGCTTTCTTT
TRBD2	TRBV6-1	many	TRBJ2-3	CASSRSSSGGPPGTQYF	TGTGCCAGCAGTCGCTCATCTAGCGGGGGGCCCCCTGGGACGCAGTATTTT
NA	TRBV4-1	medium-sized	TRBJ1-5	CASSQALDQPQHF	TGCGCCAGCAGCCAAGCGTTGGATCAGCCCCAGCATTTT
NA	TRBV5-1	medium-sized	TRBJ1-6	CASSLVAGAVNSPLHF	TGCGCCAGCAGCTTGGTTGCGGGGGCGGTAAATTCACCCCTCCACTTT
NA	TRBV20-1	NA	TRBJ1-1	CSARVAGDGLKPEAFF	TGCAGTGCTAGGGTCGCAGGGGATGGGTTGAAGCCTGAAGCTTTCTTT
TRBD2	TRBV29-1	large	TRBJ2-1	CSVDSGGYEQFF	TGCAGCGTTGATTCGGGGGGTTATGAGCAGTTCTTC
TRBD1	TRBV27	large	TRBJ1-1	CASRGQGGAFF	TGTGCCAGCAGGGGACAGGGGGGAGCTTTCTTT
NA	TRBV29-1	medium-sized	TRBJ2-7	CSVEAGGGDEQYF	TGCAGCGTTGAAGCAGGGGGGGGAGACGAGCAGTACTTC
TRBD1	TRBV30	medium-sized	TRBJ1-2	CAWDMTGGSWGYTF	TGTGCCTGGGACATGACAGGGGGCAGCTGGGGCTACACCTTC
NA	TRBV6-1	medium-sized	TRBJ1-5	CASSLNDVNQPQHF	TGTGCCAGCAGTTTAAACGACGTCAATCAGCCCCAGCATTTT
NA	TRBV30	many	TRBJ1-2	CAWSVGGGYTF	TGTGCCTGGAGTGTAGGCGGGGGCTACACCTTC
NA	TRBV20-1	large	TRBJ2-7	CSASDPVSYEQYF	TGCAGTGCCTCTGACCCCGTTTCCTACGAGCAGTACTTC
NA	TRBV11-2	large	TRBJ2-2	CATLSFLNTGELFF	TGTGCCACCCTGTCCTTTCTAAACACCGGGGAGCTGTTTTTT
NA	TRBV18	hyperexpanded	TRBJ2-7	CASSPRSVSEQYF	TGTGCCAGCTCACCTCGGAGTGTGTCCGAGCAGTACTTC
NA	TRBV27	large	TRBJ2-2	CASSLRRDRGELFF	TGTGCCAGCAGTTTGCGCCGGGACCGCGGGGAGCTGTTTTTT
NA	TRBV12-3/TRBV12-4	large	TRBJ1-1	CASRTGGGWNTEAFF	TGTGCCAGCAGAACCGGGGGAGGGTGGAACACTGAAGCTTTCTTT
NA	TRBV20-1	many	TRBJ2-1	CSVADANVQFF	TGCAGTGTCGCGGACGCCAATGTGCAGTTCTTC
NA	TRBV3-1	large	TRBJ2-1	CASSQADSGFYNEQFF	TGTGCCAGCAGCCAAGCTGACAGTGGCTTCTACAATGAGCAGTTCTTC
TRBD1	TRBV7-2	medium-sized	TRBJ1-2	CASSSTGGGYGYTF	TGTGCCAGCAGTTCGACAGGGGGCGGCTATGGCTACACCTTC
NA	TRBV5-1	large	TRBJ2-3	CASSNRGTDTQYF	TGCGCCAGCAGCAACAGGGGCACAGATACGCAGTATTTT
TRBD1	TRBV6-1	NA	TRBJ2-7	CASSPSRDRGYEQYF	TGTGCCAGCAGCCCTAGCCGAGACAGGGGCTACGAGCAGTACTTC